Listed here are 13 T cell receptor beta chains from one sample, sequenced in a study of T cell responses to AZD1222 COVID-19 vaccine. The table came from immunoSEQ multiplex PCR; TCRdb's copy has only in-frame clones and leaves some out. This table holds over 110,000 clones, about 93% found once. This sample comprised peripheral blood, obtained on day 0 of AZD1222 vaccination. These receptors originate from an adult in good health.

V is TRBV21-1 and J is TRBJ2-7; TRBD1 is taken as the D call from the table, unchecked against the DNA. TRBV21-1 is assigned pseudogene status. There are 17 residues in the CDR3. This CDR3 reads CASSIGQERPSTYEQYF. CDR3 coding DNA: TGTGCCAGCAGCATAGGACAGGAAAGACCCTCTACCTACGAGCAGTACTTC.

This chain links TRBV7-8 with TRBJ1-3; D gene ambiguous. This CDR3 is 13 amino acids long. V lost 0 bases to trimming and J lost 0 bases, with 0 bases between them. CDR1 is SGHVS and CDR2 is FQNEAQ in the germline V gene. The CDR3, as DNA: TGTGCCAGCAGCTTAGCCTCTGGAAACACCATATATTTT. It yields the protein CASSLASGNTIYF.

This clone has a single count. The chain has TRBV7-2 and TRBJ1-4, with TRBD1 matching 9 bases. This CDR3 spans 14 amino acids. Germline trimming cut 5 bases from V and 5 bases from J; bases unmatched to any gene: 3. Germline assignment: CDR1 SGHTA and CDR2 FQGNSA. CDR3 sequence (DNA): TGTGCCAGCAGCCTGGACAGGGGAAATGAAAAACTGTTTTTT. Translation: CASSLDRGNEKLFF. Based on the CDR3 plus reference TRBV7-2 and TRBJ1-4, the full variable domain is GAGVSQSPSNKVTEKGKDVELRCDPISGHTALYWYRQSLGQGLEFLIYFQGNSAPDKSGLPSDRFSAERTGGSVSTLTIQRTQQEDSAVYLCASSLDRGNEKLFFGSGTQLSVL.

The chain employs TRBV5-1 and TRBJ2-7; D is uncertain. Germline V gene data show CDR1 as SGHRS and CDR2 as YFSETQ. This CDR3 has 12 residues. V was clipped by 6 bases and J by 0 bases, with 7 bases between them. This CDR3 reads CASKGSSYEQYF. For the CDR3, the DNA is TGCGCCAGCAAGGGAAGCTCCTACGAGCAGTACTTC.

The rearrangement joins TRBV2 to TRBJ2-7; 12 bases map to TRBD2. The CDR3 consists of 14 residues. The ends lost 8 bases at V and 2 bases at J; junction bases unmatched: 4. Germline V lookup: CDR1 SNHLY, CDR2 FYNNEI. The CDR3 region is CASGRLAGAYEQYF. In nucleotides, the CDR3 is TGTGCCAGCGGGCGACTAGCGGGAGCCTACGAGCAGTACTTC.

This clone came up once. CDR3 sequence (DNA): TGCGCCAGCAGCTTGGCGGGGGGAGAGTACGAGCAGTACTTC. This translates into CASSLAGGEYEQYF. V and J are TRBV5-1 and TRBJ2-7, with 7 bases fitting TRBD2. Germline CDR1 is SGHRS and CDR2 is YFSETQ. The CDR3 is 14 amino acids. The V segment lost 0 bases and the J segment 4 bases; nucleotides outside the gene matches: 4.

A single count supports this clone. The V call is TRBV6-5, the J call TRBJ1-2; D is uncertain. The CDR3 runs 13 residues. The germline gives CDR1 MNHEY, CDR2 SVGAGI. Trimming cost V 6 bases and J 6 bases, with 14 bases left between them. The CDR3: CASRAGSYDGYTF. The DNA for the CDR3 is TGTGCCAGCAGAGCCGGATCCTACGATGGCTACACCTTC.

The chain uses TRBV15 and TRBJ2-2; D is unresolved. The CDR3 is made up of 17 amino acids. The V gene lost 5 bases and the J gene lost 6 bases, with 22 bases spanning the gap. Per germline, CDR1 LNHNV and CDR2 YYDKDF (reference sequence). The CDR3 sequence is CATSRRVGARRAGELFF. The CDR3 DNA reads as TGTGCCACCAGCCGTCGGGTTGGAGCGAGACGAGCCGGGGAGCTGTTTTTT. Complete variable domain (other parts from reference TRBV15 and TRBJ2-2): DAMVIQNPRYQVTQFGKPVTLSCSQTLNHNVMYWYQQKSSQAPKLLFHYYDKDFNNEADTPDNFQSRRPNTSFCFLDIRSPGLGDTAMYLCATSRRVGARRAGELFFGEGSRLTVL.

The gene calls are TRBV15 and TRBJ2-1; 11 bases map to TRBD2. The CDR3 is 15 amino acids. V gave up 2 bases and J gave up 7 bases; unmatched junction bases: 4. Germline V CDR1 and CDR2: LNHNV, YYDKDF (reference sequence). The CDR3 loop reads CATSRYSGGANEQFF. Here the CDR3 DNA reads TGTGCCACCAGCAGATATAGCGGGGGGGCGAATGAGCAGTTCTTC.

The sample holds one count of this clone. The chain combines TRBV2 with TRBJ2-5; possible D gene TRBD2, 5 bases. Deletions cut 6 bases from V and 1 base from J, with 15 bases between. CDR1 and CDR2 (germline): SNHLY, FYNNEI. The CDR3 has 15 residues. The CDR3 protein is CASRPGLISQETQYF. In nucleotides, the CDR3 is TGTGCCAGCAGGCCAGGACTCATATCCCAAGAGACCCAGTACTTC.

This chain connects TRBV7-9 to TRBJ1-1; unclear D gene. The length of the CDR3 is 12 residues. The V gene's germline CDR1 is SEHNR and CDR2 FQNEAQ (reference sequence). V lost 0 bases to trimming and J lost 5 bases, with 4 bases between them. The chain's CDR3 is CASSLAETEAFF. The DNA of the CDR3 is TGTGCCAGCAGCTTAGCGGAGACTGAAGCTTTCTTT.

The chain combines TRBV19 with TRBJ2-7; 9 positions match TRBD1. Per germline, CDR1 LNHDA and CDR2 SQIVND (reference sequence). V was pared by 3 bases and J by 2 bases, with 2 bases of the junction left unmatched. The CDR3 contains 14 residues. CDR3 amino acids: CASSMWTGAYEQYF. DNA for the CDR3: TGTGCCAGTAGTATGTGGACAGGGGCCTACGAGCAGTACTTC. The full variable domain, its missing parts supplied by reference TRBV19 and TRBJ2-7, is DGGITQSPKYLFRKEGQNVTLSCEQNLNHDAMYWYRQDPGQGLRLIYYSQIVNDFQKGDIAEGYSVSREKKESFPLTVTSAQKNPTAFYLCASSMWTGAYEQYFGPGTRLTVT.

The rearrangement links TRBV2 to TRBJ1-1, with a weak D call TRBD1 (5 bases). Between the trimmed V and J ends, which lost 4 bases and 3 bases, there was a span of 9 bases. Germline V gene lookup returns CDR1 SNHLY and CDR2 FYNNEI. The length of the CDR3 is 13 residues. The CDR3 spells CASSGQGDTEAFF. The CDR3 nucleotides read TGTGCCAGCAGTGGACAAGGGGACACTGAAGCTTTCTTT. Complete variable domain (other parts from reference TRBV2 and TRBJ1-1): EPEVTQTPSHQVTQMGQEVILRCVPISNHLYFYWYRQILGQKVEFLVSFYNNEISEKSEIFDDQFSVERPDGSNFTLKIRSTKLEDSAMYFCASSGQGDTEAFFGQGTRLTVV.